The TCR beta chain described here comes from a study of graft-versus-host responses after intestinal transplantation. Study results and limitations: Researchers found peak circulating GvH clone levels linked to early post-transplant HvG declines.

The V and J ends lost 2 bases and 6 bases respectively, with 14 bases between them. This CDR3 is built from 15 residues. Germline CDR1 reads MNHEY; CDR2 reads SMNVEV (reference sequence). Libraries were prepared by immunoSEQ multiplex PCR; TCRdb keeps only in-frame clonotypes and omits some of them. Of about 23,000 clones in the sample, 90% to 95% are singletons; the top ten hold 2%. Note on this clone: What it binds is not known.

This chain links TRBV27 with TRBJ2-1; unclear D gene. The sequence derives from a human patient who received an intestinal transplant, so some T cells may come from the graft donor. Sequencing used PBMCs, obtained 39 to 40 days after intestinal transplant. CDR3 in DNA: TGTGCCAGCAGTTTAGGGGTTAGCTTCATCAATGAGCAGTTCTTC. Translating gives CASSLGVSFINEQFF.